This T cell receptor (beta chain) was identified in a study of cytomegalovirus exposure and HLA in healthy donors. Study at large: Among the approximately 420 donors who were genotyped, 81% fell in the genetic ancestry cluster that is associated with self-reported Caucasian donors.

The CDR3 spans 13 residues. Germline CDR1 and CDR2: SGHDT and YYEEEE. V trimming: 4 bases; J trimming: 6 bases; junction bases outside the gene matches: 6. PCR primers comprised 60 Vbeta and 13 Jbeta primers. Profiled with immunoSEQ multiplex PCR; TCRdb holds only in-frame clones, not every one. The sample contains around 140,000 clones, about four fifths of which appear only once. This sequence joins TRBV5-6 and TRBJ1-2, with TRBD1 matching over 7 bases. The receptor comes from a woman aged 40 to 50 in good health and CMV-seronegative. Sequencing was carried out using PBMCs. The CDR3 spells CASSPGGGDGYTF. CDR3 coding DNA: TGTGCCAGCAGCCCAGGGGGTGGCGATGGCTACACCTTC.